This passage covers 22 T cell receptor beta chains from one sample sequenced in a study of OX40 agonist ivuxolimab in advanced cancers. TCRdb's table, derived via immunoSEQ multiplex PCR, lists solely in-frame clones and lacks some. The sample contains some 49,000 clones, roughly 82% of which appear only once. The source was CD4+ or CD8+ T cells sorted from blood, collected in a trial of the OX40 agonist ivuxolimab. The source of these receptors is an adult with an advanced solid tumor such as melanoma, head and neck, liver or kidney cancer.

The V gene is TRBV7-9, the J gene TRBJ2-7; D is unclear. V dropped 3 bases and J dropped 6 bases, with 9 bases sitting between them. The CDR3 loop spans 12 amino acids. Germline lookup yields CDR1 SEHNR and CDR2 FQNEAQ (reference sequence). The CDR3 loop is CASSFLSGEQYF. The DNA for the CDR3 is TGTGCCAGCAGCTTCCTATCGGGCGAGCAGTACTTC.

The chain joins TRBV15 to TRBJ1-1, with a weak D call TRBD1 (5 bases). Per the germline V gene, CDR1 is LNHNV and CDR2 is YYDKDF (reference sequence). The CDR3 is made up of 13 amino acids. The germline V and J ends were trimmed by 0 bases and 6 bases, with 8 bases remaining between them. The CDR3 bases are TGTGCCACCAGCAGAGACGGGACCCCTGAAGCTTTCTTT. Its protein product is CATSRDGTPEAFF.

This chain links TRBV6-1 with TRBJ1-1; D is unclear. With 6 bases removed from V and 4 bases from J, the gap between germline ends came to 15 bases. The CDR3 loop spans 14 amino acids. The germline V gene encodes CDR1 MNHNS and CDR2 SASEGT. CDR3 in DNA: TGTGCCAGCAGAACCCGTCGGGCTAGCACTGAAGCTTTCTTT. This codes for CASRTRRASTEAFF.

This clone came up once. The CDR3 nucleotides are TGTGCCATCAGTGGGAACCGGGACAGGGAAGCTTTCTTT. This gives the protein CAISGNRDREAFF. The chain combines TRBV10-3 with TRBJ1-1, with TRBD1 identical over 8 bases. This CDR3 is built from 13 residues. The trim removed 4 bases at V and 8 bases at J, leaving 6 bases unmatched. Germline values: CDR1 ENHRY, CDR2 SYGVKD.

DNA of the CDR3: TGTGCCAGCAGCAGAGGCGGGAACAATCAGCCCCAGCATTTT. This translates into CASSRGGNNQPQHF. The chain links TRBV7-9 to TRBJ1-5; D is unclear. The V end was cut by 5 bases, the J end by 3 bases, with 11 bases between. CDR1 and CDR2 (germline): SEHNR, FQNEAQ (reference sequence). This CDR3 contains 14 residues.

The chain combines TRBV7-2 with TRBJ1-2; D call uncertain. This CDR3 is 14 amino acids long. CDR1 is SGHTA, CDR2 FQGNSA, per germline. Trimming took off 5 bases at V and 4 bases at J, with 14 bases between the two ends. CDR3 sequence reads: CASSPPSGIYGYTF. The CDR3 nucleotides read TGTGCCAGCAGCCCCCCATCGGGGATCTATGGCTACACCTTC.

As DNA, the CDR3 is TGTGCCAGCAGCTTGGGACAGACGGTAGAGACCCAGTACTTC. Translated, it gives CASSLGQTVETQYF. The chain recombines TRBV7-9 with TRBJ2-5; 7 nucleotides line up with TRBD1. CDR3 length: 14 residues. Unmatched junction bases numbered 5, after V lost 3 bases and J lost 4 bases. Germline V gene lookup returns CDR1 SEHNR and CDR2 FQNEAQ (reference sequence).

There are a few counts of this clone. This sequence joins TRBV18 and TRBJ1-6; D might be TRBD1 (5 bases). The CDR3 has 14 amino acids. Germline V gene sequence: CDR1 KGHSH, CDR2 LQKENI. The ends were cut back, 6 bases at V and 11 bases at J, with 17 bases in the middle. The CDR3 DNA reads as TGTGCCAGCTCCTCCAGCGACAGATACACACCCCTCCACTTT. The encoded protein is CASSSSDRYTPLHF.

This chain links TRBV11-2 with TRBJ2-1, with a tentative D call TRBD1 (5 bases). Deletions cut 7 bases from V and 4 bases from J, with 20 bases between. This CDR3 contains 16 residues. Germline CDR1 SGHAT, CDR2 FQNNGV. This chain's CDR3 is CASTPITGDQYNEQFF. CDR3 DNA: TGTGCCAGCACCCCGATTACAGGAGATCAATACAATGAGCAGTTCTTC.

V is TRBV2 and J is TRBJ2-7; weak D call: TRBD2 (5 bases). V lost 8 bases and J lost 13, with 24 bases in between. The CDR3 is made up of 13 amino acids. Germline V gives CDR1 SNHLY, CDR2 FYNNEI. CDR3 loop: CASSDSIARWPYF. The DNA of the CDR3 is TGTGCCAGCTCGGACTCTATAGCTCGCTGGCCCTACTTC.

V is TRBV28 and J is TRBJ2-7; 10 bases are a match to TRBD2. The ends lost 8 bases at V and 7 bases at J; junction bases unmatched: 11. Germline lookup yields CDR1 MDHEN and CDR2 SYDVKM. The CDR3 runs 14 residues. DNA for the CDR3: TGTGCCAGCTCAGGGCTAGCGGGGGCTCGGGAGCAGTACTTC. This encodes CASSGLAGAREQYF. Supplemented by reference TRBV28 and TRBJ2-7, the full variable domain reads DVKVTQSSRYLVKRTGEKVFLECVQDMDHENMFWYRQDPGLGLRLIYFSYDVKMKEKGDIPEGYSVSREKKERFSLILESASTNQTSMYLCASSGLAGAREQYFGPGTRLTVT.

The chain employs TRBV4-1 and TRBJ1-4, with D hard to call. The CDR3 runs 19 residues. CDR1 is MGHRA and CDR2 is YSYEKL in the germline V gene. V lost 1 base, J lost 4 bases, and 22 bases lay in between. CDR3 in DNA: TGCGCCAGCAGCCAAGTCCATCTCCGGGGATGGTTGATTAATGAAAAACTGTTTTTT. Its translation: CASSQVHLRGWLINEKLFF.

The chain has TRBV7-2 and TRBJ2-1; no reliable D call. The CDR3 runs to 13 residues. CDR1 and CDR2 (germline): SGHTA, FQGNSA. Trimming cost V 0 bases and J 9 bases, with 9 bases left between them. CDR3 in amino acids: CASSLAQLGEQFF. The CDR3 bases are TGTGCCAGCAGCTTAGCCCAGCTTGGTGAGCAGTTCTTC.

This clone was picked up one time. The chain links TRBV5-1 to TRBJ2-3; perhaps TRBD1 as D (6 bases). CDR3 length: 15 residues. V dropped 2 bases and J dropped 1 base, with 11 bases sitting between them. Germline values: CDR1 SGHRS, CDR2 YFSETQ. DNA of the CDR3: TGCGCCAGCAGCTTTGGACAGAGTCGCACAGATACGCAGTATTTT. Its translation: CASSFGQSRTDTQYF.

This chain links TRBV14 with TRBJ1-1, with TRBD1 identical over 7 bases. CDR3 size: 14 residues. Per the germline V gene, CDR1 is SGHDN and CDR2 is FVKESK. V trimming: 6 bases; J trimming: 4 bases; junction bases outside the gene matches: 8. In nucleotides, the CDR3 is TGTGCCAGCAGTTTACAGGGGATGGGCACTGAAGCTTTCTTT. It is translated as CASSLQGMGTEAFF. The entire variable domain, with the rest obtained from reference TRBV14 and TRBJ1-1, is as follows: EAGVTQFPSHSVIEKGQTVTLRCDPISGHDNLYWYRRVMGKEIKFLLHFVKESKQDESGMPNNRFLAERTGGTYSTLKVQPAELEDSGVYFCASSLQGMGTEAFFGQGTRLTVV.

The chain recombines TRBV18 with TRBJ1-1; tentative D call: TRBD1 (5 bases). Germline V lookup: CDR1 KGHSH, CDR2 LQKENI. This CDR3 contains 13 residues. V was shortened by 0 bases and J by 4 bases, with 6 bases between the two germline ends. The CDR3 DNA is TGTGCCAGCTCACCACCTACAGGCACTGAAGCTTTCTTT. It is translated as CASSPPTGTEAFF.

This clone has just a few counts. The V gene is TRBV14, the J gene TRBJ1-2; D might be TRBD1 (6 bases). The CDR3 has 17 amino acids. With 4 bases removed from V and 8 bases from J, the gap between germline ends came to 26 bases. Germline V lookup: CDR1 SGHDN, CDR2 FVKESK. CDR3 in DNA: TGTGCCAGCAGCCCCTTATTGGGGACAAGGGTCCCACAGGGCTACACCTTC. Protein sequence: CASSPLLGTRVPQGYTF.

This rearrangement joins TRBV18 to TRBJ2-7; D not resolved. The CDR3 has 13 residues. The V and J ends lost 2 bases and 3 bases respectively, with 8 bases between them. Germline CDR1 and CDR2: KGHSH and LQKENI. CDR3 nucleotides: TGTGCCAGCTCACCAATGGCAGACTACGAGCAGTACTTC. Amino acid sequence: CASSPMADYEQYF.

The chain uses TRBV28 and TRBJ1-2; D might be TRBD1 (6 bases). Germline-derived CDR1 and CDR2 are MDHEN and SYDVKM. The CDR3 sequence is 12 residues long. The ends were cut back, 9 bases at V and 3 bases at J, with 11 bases in the middle. The CDR3 sequence: CASTQGDYGYTF. The CDR3, as DNA: TGTGCCAGTACACAGGGTGACTATGGCTACACCTTC.

This rearrangement joins TRBV5-4 to TRBJ1-2; 7 nucleotides line up with TRBD1. J was trimmed by 4 bases and V by 1 base; bases with no gene match: 7. Germline CDR1 and CDR2: SGHNT and YYREEE (reference sequence). The CDR3 consists of 15 residues. The CDR3: CASSLRGQRFYGYTF. The CDR3 DNA reads as TGTGCCAGCAGCTTGAGGGGACAGCGATTCTATGGCTACACCTTC.

The CDR3 loop is CASSLDVGSVDRGGEYSNQPQHF. In DNA form, the CDR3 reads TGTGCCAGCAGTTTAGATGTGGGTTCGGTGGACAGGGGCGGGGAATATAGCAATCAGCCCCAGCATTTT. The chain employs TRBV27 and TRBJ1-5; 9 bases match TRBD1. CDR1 and CDR2 (germline): MNHEY, SMNVEV (reference sequence). The junction had 23 bases not matched to a gene; V was cut back by 2 bases and J by 0 bases. The CDR3 is made up of 23 amino acids.

The chain joins TRBV7-8 to TRBJ1-1; D is undetermined. Trimming cost V 2 bases and J 0 bases, with 7 bases left between them. Germline CDR1 reads SGHVS; CDR2 reads FQNEAQ. The CDR3 runs to 14 residues. The CDR3 loop is CASSLTTMNTEAFF. CDR3 DNA: TGTGCCAGCAGCTTAACAACTATGAACACTGAAGCTTTCTTT.